Given below is one TCR beta chain in context. Its antigen is unidentified. This sample was included in a study of T cell responses to AZD1222 COVID-19 vaccine. This CDR3 spans 17 amino acids. V was trimmed by 7 bases and J by 2 bases, leaving 18 bases between them. In germline, CDR1 is LNHDA, CDR2 SQIVND (reference sequence). Profiling relied on immunoSEQ multiplex PCR, and the TCRdb table lists in-frame clones only, not all of them. The data hold under 200,000 clones, with around 93% observed a single time. Study-wide results and caveats: The study reported that nearly half of spike-specific TCRs target unmutated variant regions.

The sequences come from peripheral blood, collected on day 0 of AZD1222 vaccination. The clonotype was recovered from an adult in good health. The J gene is TRBJ2-6, the V gene TRBV19, with D maybe TRBD2 (6 bases). As DNA, the CDR3 is TGTGCCAGTACCCCTGGACGACCGGGAGCTGGGGCCAACGTCCTGACTTTC. This encodes CASTPGRPGAGANVLTF.